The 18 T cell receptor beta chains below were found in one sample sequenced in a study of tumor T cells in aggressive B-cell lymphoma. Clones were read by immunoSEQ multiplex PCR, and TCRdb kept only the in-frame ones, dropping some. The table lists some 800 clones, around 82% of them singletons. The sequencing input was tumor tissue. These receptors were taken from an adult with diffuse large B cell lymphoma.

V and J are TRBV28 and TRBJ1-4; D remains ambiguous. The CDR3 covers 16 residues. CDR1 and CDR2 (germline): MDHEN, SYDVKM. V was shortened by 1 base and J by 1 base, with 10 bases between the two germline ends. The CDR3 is CASSLFTVGTNEKLFF. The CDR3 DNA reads TGTGCCAGCAGTTTATTTACGGTTGGAACTAATGAAAAACTGTTTTTT.

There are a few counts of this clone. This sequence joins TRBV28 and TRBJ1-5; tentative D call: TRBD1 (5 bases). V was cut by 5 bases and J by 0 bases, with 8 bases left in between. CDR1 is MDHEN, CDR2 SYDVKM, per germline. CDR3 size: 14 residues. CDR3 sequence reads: CASSPRVSNQPQHF. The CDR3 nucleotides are TGTGCCAGCAGTCCCAGGGTTAGCAATCAGCCCCAGCATTTT.

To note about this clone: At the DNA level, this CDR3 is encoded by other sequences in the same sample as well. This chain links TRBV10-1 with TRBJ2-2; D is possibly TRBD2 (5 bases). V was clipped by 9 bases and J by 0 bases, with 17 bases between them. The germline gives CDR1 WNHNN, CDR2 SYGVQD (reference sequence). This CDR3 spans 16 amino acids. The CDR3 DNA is TGCGCCAGTAGCGAGTTAGTCGGTACGAACACCGGGGAGCTGTTTTTT. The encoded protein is CASSELVGTNTGELFF.

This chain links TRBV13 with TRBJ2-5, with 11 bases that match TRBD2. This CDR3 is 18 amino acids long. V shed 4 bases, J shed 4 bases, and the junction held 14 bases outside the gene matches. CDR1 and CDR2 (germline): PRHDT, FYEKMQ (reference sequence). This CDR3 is CASSSQELIAGGRETQYF. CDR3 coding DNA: TGTGCCAGCAGCTCCCAAGAACTCATAGCGGGAGGGAGAGAGACCCAGTACTTC.

CDR3 amino acids: CASRTSGGVREQFF. CDR3 bases: TGTGCCAGCAGGACTAGCGGGGGGGTCCGCGAGCAGTTCTTC. The rearrangement uses TRBV7-2 and TRBJ2-1; 14 bases are shared with TRBD2. This CDR3 is 14 amino acids long. The V gene end was trimmed by 6 bases and the J gene end by 10 bases; junction bases not matched to a gene: 5. In germline, CDR1 is SGHTA, CDR2 FQGNSA.

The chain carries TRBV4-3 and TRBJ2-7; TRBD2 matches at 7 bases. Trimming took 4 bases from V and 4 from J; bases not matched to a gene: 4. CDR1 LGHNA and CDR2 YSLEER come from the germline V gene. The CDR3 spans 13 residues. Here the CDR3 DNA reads TGCGCCAGCAGCCTGGGGCGGGGGTACGAGCAGTACTTC. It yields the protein CASSLGRGYEQYF.

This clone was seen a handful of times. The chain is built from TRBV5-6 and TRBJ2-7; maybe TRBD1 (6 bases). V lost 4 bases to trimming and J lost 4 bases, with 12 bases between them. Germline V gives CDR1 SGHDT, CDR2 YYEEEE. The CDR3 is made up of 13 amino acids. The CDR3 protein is CASSPRTAYEQYF. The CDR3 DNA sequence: TGTGCCAGCAGCCCCCGGACAGCGTACGAGCAGTACTTC.

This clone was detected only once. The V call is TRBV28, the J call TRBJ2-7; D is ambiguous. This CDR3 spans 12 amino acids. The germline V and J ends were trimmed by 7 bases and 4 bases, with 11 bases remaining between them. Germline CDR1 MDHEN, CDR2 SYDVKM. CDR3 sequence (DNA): TGTGCCAGCAACACCCCCTCTTACGAGCAGTACTTC. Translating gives CASNTPSYEQYF.

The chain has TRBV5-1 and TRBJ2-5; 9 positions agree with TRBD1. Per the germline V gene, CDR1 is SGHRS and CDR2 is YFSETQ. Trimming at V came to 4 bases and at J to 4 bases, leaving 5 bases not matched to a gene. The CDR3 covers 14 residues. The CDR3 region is CASSPGTGRETQYF. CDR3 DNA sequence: TGCGCCAGCAGCCCGGGGACAGGGCGAGAGACCCAGTACTTC.

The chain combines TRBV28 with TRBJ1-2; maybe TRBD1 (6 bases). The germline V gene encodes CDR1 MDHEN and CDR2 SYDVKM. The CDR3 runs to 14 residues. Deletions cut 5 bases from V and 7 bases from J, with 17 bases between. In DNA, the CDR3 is TGTGCCAGCAGTCCTTACCACAGGGATGGTGGCTACACCTTC. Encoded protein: CASSPYHRDGGYTF.

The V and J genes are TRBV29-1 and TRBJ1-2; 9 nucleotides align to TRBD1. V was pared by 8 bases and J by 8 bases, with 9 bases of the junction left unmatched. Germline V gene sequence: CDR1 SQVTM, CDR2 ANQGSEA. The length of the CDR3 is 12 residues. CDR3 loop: CSILDRGEGYTF. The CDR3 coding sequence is TGCAGCATCCTGGACAGGGGAGAGGGCTACACCTTC.

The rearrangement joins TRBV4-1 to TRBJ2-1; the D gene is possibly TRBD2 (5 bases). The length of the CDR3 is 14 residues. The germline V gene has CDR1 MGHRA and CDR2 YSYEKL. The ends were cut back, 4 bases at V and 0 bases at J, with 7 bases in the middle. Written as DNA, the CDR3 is TGCGCCAGCAGCCCGGGAATCTCCTACAATGAGCAGTTCTTC. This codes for CASSPGISYNEQFF.

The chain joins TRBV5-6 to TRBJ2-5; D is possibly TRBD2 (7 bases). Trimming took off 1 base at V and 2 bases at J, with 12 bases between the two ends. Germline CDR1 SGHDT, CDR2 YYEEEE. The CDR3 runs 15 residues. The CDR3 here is CASSLSGTYQETQYF. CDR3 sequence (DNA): TGTGCCAGCAGCTTGAGCGGGACATATCAAGAGACCCAGTACTTC.

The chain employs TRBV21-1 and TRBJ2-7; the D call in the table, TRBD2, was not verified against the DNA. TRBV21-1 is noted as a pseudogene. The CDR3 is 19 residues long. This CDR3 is CASSKALGTSGRSSYEQYF. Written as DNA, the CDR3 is TGTGCCAGCAGCAAAGCGCTCGGGACTAGCGGGAGGAGCTCCTACGAGCAGTACTTC.

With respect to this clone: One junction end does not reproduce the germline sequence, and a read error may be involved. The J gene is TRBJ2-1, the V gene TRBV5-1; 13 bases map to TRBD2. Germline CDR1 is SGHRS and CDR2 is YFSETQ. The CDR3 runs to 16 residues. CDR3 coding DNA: TGCACCAGCAGCGTCACTAGCGGGAGGGGAAACAATGAGCAGTTCTTC. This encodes CTSSVTSGRGNNEQFF.

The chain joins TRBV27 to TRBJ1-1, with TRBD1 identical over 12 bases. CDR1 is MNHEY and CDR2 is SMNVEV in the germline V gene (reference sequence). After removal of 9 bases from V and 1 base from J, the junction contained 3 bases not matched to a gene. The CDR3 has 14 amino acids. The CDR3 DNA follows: TGTGCCAGGGCGGGACAGGGGGCGAACACTGAAGCTTTCTTT. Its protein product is CARAGQGANTEAFF.

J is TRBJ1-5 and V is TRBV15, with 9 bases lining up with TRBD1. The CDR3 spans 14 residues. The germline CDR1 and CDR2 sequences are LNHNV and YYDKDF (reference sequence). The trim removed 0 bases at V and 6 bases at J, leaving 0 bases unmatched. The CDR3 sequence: CATSRETGGQPQHF. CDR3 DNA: TGTGCCACCAGCAGAGAGACAGGGGGTCAGCCCCAGCATTTT. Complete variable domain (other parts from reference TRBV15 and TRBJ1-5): DAMVIQNPRYQVTQFGKPVTLSCSQTLNHNVMYWYQQKSSQAPKLLFHYYDKDFNNEADTPDNFQSRRPNTSFCFLDIRSPGLGDTAMYLCATSRETGGQPQHFGDGTRLSIL.

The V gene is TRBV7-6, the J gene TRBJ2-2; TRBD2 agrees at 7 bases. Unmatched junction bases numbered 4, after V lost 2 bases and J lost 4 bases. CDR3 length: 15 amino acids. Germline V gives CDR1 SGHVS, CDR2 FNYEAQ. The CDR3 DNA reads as TGTGCCAGCAGCTTATTAGCGGGTTCCACCGGGGAGCTGTTTTTT. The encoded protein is CASSLLAGSTGELFF.